Included here is one T cell receptor (beta chain) sequence, with context. The length of the CDR3 is 15 residues. Trimming removed 0 bases at V and 7 bases at J, with 12 bases between. In germline, CDR1 is SNHLY, CDR2 FYNNEI. Study processing details: Scientists estimated how many nucleated cells there were by amplifying reference gene primers. The assay was immunoSEQ multiplex PCR, and TCRdb's table has in-frame clones only and misses some. V and J calls and clone size follow that table, whereas D and trimming were derived from the DNA. The sample includes over 200,000 clones, 75% to 90% of them seen just once. This specimen belongs to a study of blood T cell repertoires in COVID-19. Study in general: The samples span acute and convalescent COVID-19 from the United States, Italy and Spain. From T cells, B-cell-depleted T cells, or PBMCs came the material, which was cDNA or gDNA.

The specimen was peripheral blood. The TCR sequence derives from a human donor in a cohort sampled during active COVID-19. V is TRBV2 and J is TRBJ1-4, with a weak D call TRBD1 (5 bases). DNA for the CDR3: TGTGCCAGCAGTGAAGCGCTTCAGGGATTTGAAAAACTGTTTTTT. Protein product: CASSEALQGFEKLFF.